The clone carrying this TCR beta chain was recorded a few times. The CDR3 loop spans 14 amino acids. From germline, CDR1 is SQVTM and CDR2 ANQGSEA. V lost 7 bases, J lost 4 bases, and 17 bases lay in between. Normal lung sampling was at least 3 cm from the tumour, as distant as possible. The data were taken from a study of immune cell composition in non-small cell lung cancer. Sequencing was performed with immunoSEQ multiplex PCR; in TCRdb, only in-frame clones are kept and a portion is missing. The sample has around 6,400 clones, over 60% seen once. Sequenced material: non-adjacent lung tissue. The TCR originated in a human donor with non-small cell lung cancer. V is TRBV29-1 and J is TRBJ2-1, with D possibly TRBD2 on 7 matching bases. As DNA, the CDR3 is TGCAGCGCCTTGAGGGGGGGGGTATACAATGAGCAGTTCTTC. It yields the protein CSALRGGVYNEQFF.